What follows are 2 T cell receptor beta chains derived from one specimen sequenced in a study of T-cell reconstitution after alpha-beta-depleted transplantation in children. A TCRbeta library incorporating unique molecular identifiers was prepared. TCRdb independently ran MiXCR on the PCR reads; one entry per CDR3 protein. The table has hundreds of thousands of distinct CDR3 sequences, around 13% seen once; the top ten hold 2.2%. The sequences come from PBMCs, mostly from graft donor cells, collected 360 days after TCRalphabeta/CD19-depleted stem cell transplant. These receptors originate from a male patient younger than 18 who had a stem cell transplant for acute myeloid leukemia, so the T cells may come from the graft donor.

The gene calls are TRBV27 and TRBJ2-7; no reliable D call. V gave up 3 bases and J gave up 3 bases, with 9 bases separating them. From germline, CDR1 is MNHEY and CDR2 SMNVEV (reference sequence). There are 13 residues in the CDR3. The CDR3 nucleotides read TGTGCCAGCAGTTTCGGCCCGAACTACGAGCAGTACTTC. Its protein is CASSFGPNYEQYF.

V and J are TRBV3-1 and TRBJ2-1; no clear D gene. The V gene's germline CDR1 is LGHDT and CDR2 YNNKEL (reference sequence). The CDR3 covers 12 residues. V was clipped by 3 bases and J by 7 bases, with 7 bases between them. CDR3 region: CASSQATNEQFF. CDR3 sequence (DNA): TGTGCCAGCAGCCAGGCAACAAATGAGCAGTTCTTC.